This TCR beta chain is drawn from a study of blood T cell repertoires in COVID-19. Germline V CDR1 and CDR2: LNHDA, SQIVND (reference sequence). Deletions cut 5 bases from V and 6 bases from J, with 13 bases between. The CDR3 is made up of 13 amino acids. Methods used by the authors: Amplification with reference gene primers provided the estimates of nucleated cell counts. Sequenced by immunoSEQ multiplex PCR; TCRdb stores in-frame clones only, minus some. V, J and clone size are those of that table, while D and trimming were read from the DNA. The sample has about 230,000 clones, approximately 88% seen once.

Sequenced sample: PBMCs or T cells enriched from blood (not recorded which). This sequence was found in a woman in her 30s who had been exposed to COVID-19. This chain links TRBV19 with TRBJ1-2; no firm D call. The CDR3 sequence is CASSPRRRDGYTF. CDR3 nucleotides: TGTGCCAGTAGTCCCCGACGACGGGATGGCTACACCTTC.